The entry below gives a single T cell receptor (beta chain) sequence along with its context. Its antigen is currently unknown. This specimen belongs to a study of cytomegalovirus exposure and HLA in healthy donors. General study results and limits: Roughly even sequencing depth across donors was the assumption behind the presence/absence analyses.

With 1 base removed from V and 5 bases from J, the gap between germline ends came to 11 bases. Germline V lookup: CDR1 GTSNPN, CDR2 SVGIG (reference sequence). The CDR3 totals 13 residues. In the PCR, 60 Vbeta and 13 Jbeta primers were used. Assay used: immunoSEQ multiplex PCR; TCRdb lists only in-frame clones, some missing. Of 100,000 or so clones listed, around three quarters were seen once; the top ten hold approximately 4.2%. The clonotype comes from a female donor in good health and CMV-seropositive. The sample comprised PBMCs. V gene TRBV30 combines with J gene TRBJ1-1, with D maybe TRBD1 (6 bases). CDR3: CAWSAGRGTEAFF. CDR3 bases: TGTGCCTGGAGTGCAGGGAGGGGGACTGAAGCTTTCTTT.